The clone carrying this T cell receptor (beta chain) was counted between two and nine times. TCRdb fed the 5' RACE reads into MiXCR, producing one record per CDR3 protein. In the table there are approximately 41,000 distinct CDR3 sequences, roughly 4.8% of which are singletons. The data were obtained in a study of early T cells in non-severe SARS-CoV-2 infection. Study in general: Alpha and beta chains were unpaired, from unsorted whole-blood bulk RNA.

The CDR3 has 14 residues. The germline CDR1 and CDR2 sequences are MNHNS and SASEGT. The V end lost 2 bases, the J end lost 2 bases, and 8 bases lay between the germline ends. The source of this sequence is an adult who was a healthcare worker with PCR-confirmed SARS-CoV-2 infection or an uninfected control (not recorded which). Sequenced: whole blood. This chain connects TRBV6-1 to TRBJ2-3; D remains unclear. The CDR3 nucleotides are TGTGCCAGCAGTGAACCGGGCCTCACAGATACGCAGTATTTT. Its translation: CASSEPGLTDTQYF.